Here is one TCR beta chain with its context. The data stem from a study of ipilimumab plus nivolumab after autologous stem cell transplantation. Study context: Patients received a median of about five ipilimumab and eight or nine nivolumab doses. DLBCL patients had primary refractory or relapsed disease.

This CDR3 contains 14 residues. Germline V CDR1 and CDR2: GTSNPN, SVGIG (reference sequence). V gave up 0 bases and J gave up 4 bases, with 13 bases separating them. TCRdb keeps only in-frame clones here, not all; method: immunoSEQ multiplex PCR. In the table there are 10,000 to 15,000 clones, 60% to 75% of which are singletons. Starting 14 to 28 days after autologous transplant, ipilimumab 1 mg/kg was given. Through week 26, nivolumab 3 mg/kg IV was given weeks 1, 4, 7, 10, then biweekly. Sequences were derived from PBMCs, sampled in a trial of ipilimumab plus nivolumab as post-transplant consolidation. The clonotype comes from a male donor with diffuse large B-cell lymphoma. The chain uses TRBV30 and TRBJ2-7; the D call may be TRBD1 or TRBD2 (5 bases each). The CDR3 DNA sequence: TGTGCCTGGAGTGTGGGGACCGCCACTTACGAGCAGTACTTC. This translates into CAWSVGTATYEQYF.